This TCR beta chain was observed in a study of blood T cell repertoires in COVID-19. Using immunoSEQ multiplex PCR, the repertoire was profiled, and TCRdb retains in-frame clones only, with some absent. The data contain fewer than 450,000 clones, more than 75% of them singletons. This clonotype was sampled from a woman aged 50 to 60 with COVID-19, enrolled during active disease. Material: peripheral blood.

The CDR3 bases are TGTGCCACCAGTGGAGTGAACACCGGGGAGCTGTTTTTT. It encodes CATSGVNTGELFF. This chain links TRBV24-1 with TRBJ2-2; no clear D gene. The CDR3 has 13 amino acids. Trimming removed 5 bases from V and 1 base from J, with 4 bases in between. From germline, CDR1 is KGHDR and CDR2 SFDVKD.